This record concerns one TCR beta chain sequence. This clone's antigen is unknown. At one boundary the junction diverges from the germline segment, which might be a read error. This sample was taken from a study of blood T cell repertoires in COVID-19 (dated by TCRdb to about 2020). As for the study more broadly: Collaborator samples came from the United States, Italy and Spain and covered acute and convalescent phases of COVID-19. The dataset comprised deeply sampled blood TCRbeta repertoires from subjects exposed to, actively infected with, or recovered from COVID-19. Nearly every sample came with metadata listing a de-identified subject ID, COVID-19 status, age in years and sex. Where available, HLA class I and class II types were obtained from metadata supplied by the sample provider rather than from assay-based typing. The repertoires were released in a freely available public database meant as a resource for research on the immune response to SARS-CoV-2. Samples came from the ongoing ImmuneRACE study (first 160 participants) plus 1,254 subjects from 6 global collaborators. The material from the prospective study consisted of cDNA or gDNA derived from T cells, B-cell-depleted T cells, or PBMCs.

The germline V gene yields SNHLY for CDR1 and FYNNEI for CDR2. The CDR3, from cysteine to phenylalanine, totals 14 residues. The kept DNA is CDR3 alone, 42 bases in frame from the first base. Whole blood was collected in K2EDTA tubes by collaborating institutions according to the institutions' own protocols. For TCRbeta analysis, collaborators shipped samples in one of three forms: frozen whole blood, isolated PBMCs, or DNA extracted from either of those sample types. TCRbeta CDR3 regions were amplified from genomic DNA by means of the immunoSEQ Assay, a bias-controlled multiplex PCR. The original pipeline was this. Within the assay, amplification of reference gene primers was used to estimate how many nucleated cells each sample contained. To quantify the absolute abundance of each unique TCRbeta CDR3 rearrangement, sequence reads were collapsed and filtered. Productive Simpson clonality was computed per sample as the square root of Simpson's diversity index over productive rearrangements. TCRdb mirrors the immuneACCESS table, restricted to in-frame sequences. Some clones are absent from its copies; in checked studies, under half trace to an unresolved V gene, and the reason for the others is unknown. Clone size and V and J calls were adopted from that table, with D and trimming inferred from the DNA. The sample has more than 120,000 clones on record, roughly nine tenths of them singletons. Of the sample, about 1.6% is held by the ten largest clones.

Results the study describes overall, beyond this receptor: The quantity of clinical and demographic metadata differed by source and by participant and was supplied without curation.

This TCR derives from a human donor in a cohort sampled during active COVID-19. Sequenced: peripheral blood. The V and J genes are TRBV2 and TRBJ2-2; the central 7 bases match TRBD1. The CDR3 protein sequence reads: CASGEQGNTGELFF. The nucleotide sequence is given as TGTGCCAGCGGTGAACAGGGGAATACCGGGGAGCTGTTTTTT. The reference TRBV2 and TRBJ2-2 proteins fill in what lies around the CDR3, so the full variable domain reads EPEVTQTPSHQVTQMGQEVILRCVPISNHLYFYWYRQILGQKVEFLVSFYNNEISEKSEIFDDQFSVERPDGSNFTLKIRSTKLEDSAMYFCASGEQGNTGELFFGEGSRLTVL.